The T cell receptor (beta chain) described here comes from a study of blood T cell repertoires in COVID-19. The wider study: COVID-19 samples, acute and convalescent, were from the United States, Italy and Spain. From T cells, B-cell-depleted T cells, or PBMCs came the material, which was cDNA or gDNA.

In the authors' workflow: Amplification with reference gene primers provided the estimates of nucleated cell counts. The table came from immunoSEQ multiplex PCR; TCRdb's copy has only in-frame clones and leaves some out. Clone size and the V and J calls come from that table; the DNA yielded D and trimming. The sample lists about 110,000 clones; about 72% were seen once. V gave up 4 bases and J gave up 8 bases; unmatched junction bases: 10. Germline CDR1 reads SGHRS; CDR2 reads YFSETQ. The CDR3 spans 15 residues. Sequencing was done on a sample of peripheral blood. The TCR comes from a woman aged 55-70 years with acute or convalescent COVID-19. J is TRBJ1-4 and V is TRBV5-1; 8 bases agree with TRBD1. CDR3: CASSEGQGGGEKLFF. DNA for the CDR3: TGCGCCAGCAGCGAAGGACAGGGCGGGGGAGAAAAACTGTTTTTT.